This T cell receptor (beta chain) was captured in a study of T cells in localized non-small cell lung cancer. Sequenced by immunoSEQ multiplex PCR; TCRdb stores in-frame clones only, minus some. The profile shows some 52,000 clones, approximately 90% of them singletons. This material consisted of peripheral blood, taken before any cancer treatment. The source of this sequence is an older male donor with stage III squamous cell lung carcinoma.

CDR3 in DNA: TGCAGCGTTGGCCAAGGGGTTACAGATACGCAGTATTTT. Its protein is CSVGQGVTDTQYF. This chain joins TRBV29-1 and TRBJ2-3; D is possibly TRBD1 (5 bases). Trimming pared 4 bases from V and 3 bases from J, leaving 11 bases between. This CDR3 has 13 amino acids. CDR1 is SQVTM, CDR2 ANQGSEA, per germline.